The 20 T cell receptor beta chains in this list originate from one sample, sequenced in a study of blood T cell repertoires in COVID-19. The protocol was immunoSEQ multiplex PCR, while the TCRdb copy is restricted to in-frame clones and leaves out a portion. The data hold about 87,000 clones, with about 82% observed a single time. The sample taken for sequencing was peripheral blood. These receptors came from a human donor in a cohort sampled during active COVID-19.

This clone was seen a single time. The junction differs from germline at one of its ends, possibly a read error. This chain uses TRBV28 with TRBJ2-7; 9 bases map to TRBD1. Germline CDR1 MDHEN, CDR2 SYDVKM. The CDR3 covers 14 residues. The CDR3 coding sequence is TGTGCCAGCAGTCCGAGGACAGGGGTGTACGGGCAGTACTTC. Its translation is CASSPRTGVYGQYF.

This clone was recorded only once. The chain has TRBV7-3 and TRBJ1-6; D gene ambiguous. The germline V gene has CDR1 SGHTA and CDR2 FQGTGA. The V end lost 3 bases, the J end lost 7 bases, and 7 bases lay between the germline ends. This CDR3 is 13 amino acids long. The CDR3 DNA is TGTGCCAGCAGCTTCGGCGGAAATTCACCCCTCCACTTT. Its protein is CASSFGGNSPLHF.

This clone was seen a handful of times. This rearrangement joins TRBV2 to TRBJ1-2, with 12 bases aligning to TRBD1. The CDR3 is 15 residues long. V was pared by 6 bases and J by 7 bases, with 9 bases of the junction left unmatched. CDR1 SNHLY and CDR2 FYNNEI come from the germline V gene. The CDR3: CASSLGTGGVLGYTF. The CDR3 bases are TGTGCCAGCAGCCTGGGGACAGGGGGCGTCCTTGGCTACACCTTC.

This clone was recorded a few times. This chain uses TRBV6-6 with TRBJ1-1, with TRBD1 as a possible D gene (6 bases). The germline V gene has CDR1 MNHNY and CDR2 SVGAGI (reference sequence). This CDR3 is built from 12 residues. Trimming pared 6 bases from V and 8 bases from J, leaving 13 bases between. In nucleotides, the CDR3 is TGTGCCAGCAGAAAACAGGGAAACGAAGCTTTCTTT. This sequence encodes CASRKQGNEAFF.

A single count supports this clone. The V call is TRBV7-9, the J call TRBJ2-3; weak D call: TRBD2 (5 bases). The CDR3 is made up of 16 amino acids. V was pared by 6 bases and J by 1 base, with 17 bases between. CDR1 and CDR2 from the germline V gene are SEHNR and FQNEAQ (reference sequence). The CDR3: CASRLTRFGGTDTQYF. As DNA, the CDR3 is TGTGCCAGCAGGCTGACACGTTTCGGGGGCACAGATACGCAGTATTTT.

This sequence joins TRBV27 and TRBJ1-5, with 8 bases fitting TRBD1. Germline assignment: CDR1 MNHEY and CDR2 SMNVEV (reference sequence). The CDR3 covers 13 residues. V lost 8 bases and J lost 5; bases outside the gene matches: 5. CDR3 amino acids: CASGGQGDQPQHF. Written as DNA, the CDR3 is TGTGCCAGCGGAGGACAGGGTGATCAGCCCCAGCATTTT.

This chain joins TRBV6-5 and TRBJ2-3, with D perhaps TRBD1 (6 bases). Trimming pared 4 bases from V and 0 bases from J, leaving 14 bases between. Germline-derived CDR1 and CDR2 are MNHEY and SVGAGI. The CDR3 spans 16 residues. Written as DNA, the CDR3 is TGTGCCAGCAGTTCCTGGGACACATCTAGCACAGATACGCAGTATTTT. Residues: CASSSWDTSSTDTQYF.

The rearrangement joins TRBV5-6 to TRBJ1-1, with 7 bases aligning to TRBD1. Trimming at V came to 5 bases and at J to 3 bases, leaving 13 bases not matched to a gene. The CDR3 sequence is 16 residues long. CDR1 SGHDT and CDR2 YYEEEE come from the germline V gene. CDR3 nucleotides: TGTGCCAGCAGGCAAGACAGGGAAGGATACTACACTGAAGCTTTCTTT. Its translation: CASRQDREGYYTEAFF. The complete variable domain, with remaining parts taken from reference TRBV5-6 and TRBJ1-1, reads DAGVTQSPTHLIKTRGQQVTLRCSPKSGHDTVSWYQQALGQGPQFIFQYYEEEERQRGNFPDRFSGHQFPNYSSELNVNALLLGDSALYLCASRQDREGYYTEAFFGQGTRLTVV.

This CDR3 reads CASSSRTGGFYEQYF. The CDR3 DNA is TGTGCCAGCAGCTCACGGACAGGGGGATTTTACGAGCAGTACTTC. The J gene is TRBJ2-7, the V gene TRBV7-8; 10 nucleotides agree with TRBD1. This CDR3 is 15 amino acids long. Germline lookup yields CDR1 SGHVS and CDR2 FQNEAQ. V was clipped by 4 bases and J by 4 bases; unmatched bases: 7. Variable domain in full (rest from reference TRBV7-8 and TRBJ2-7): GAGVSQSPRYKVAKRGQDVALRCDPISGHVSLFWYQQALGQGPEFLTYFQNEAQLDKSGLPSDRFFAERPEGSVSTLKIQRTQQEDSAVYLCASSSRTGGFYEQYFGPGTRLTVT.

The chain combines TRBV11-2 with TRBJ2-1; D unclear. V shed 0 bases and J shed 1 base, with 10 bases lying between them. Germline values: CDR1 SGHAT, CDR2 FQNNGV. This CDR3 spans 16 amino acids. The CDR3 region is CASSLDLPVSYNEQFF. The CDR3 DNA sequence: TGTGCCAGCAGCTTAGATCTCCCGGTTTCCTACAATGAGCAGTTCTTC.

The rearrangement uses TRBV19 and TRBJ1-1, with 7 bases lining up with TRBD1. Germline V gene data show CDR1 as LNHDA and CDR2 as SQIVND (reference sequence). The V and J ends lost 3 bases and 0 bases, in that order; junction bases with no gene match: 16. The CDR3 length is 19 residues. The CDR3 region has the DNA TGTGCCAGTAGTATCGGACAGGTGCACCCCTACCTGATGAACACTGAAGCTTTCTTT. Translation gives CASSIGQVHPYLMNTEAFF.

The chain joins TRBV11-3 to TRBJ2-7, with TRBD2 as a possible D gene (5 bases). The CDR3 is 15 amino acids. The germline gives CDR1 SGHNT, CDR2 YENEEA. Trimming stripped 5 bases from V and 5 bases from J, with 19 bases between. The CDR3: CASSPGRGASDEQYF. The DNA of the CDR3 is TGTGCCAGCAGCCCAGGTCGGGGTGCATCTGACGAGCAGTACTTC.

The chain uses TRBV5-1 and TRBJ1-1; D unresolved. The ends were cut back, 4 bases at V and 3 bases at J, with 10 bases in the middle. The CDR3 loop spans 13 amino acids. In germline, CDR1 is SGHRS, CDR2 YFSETQ. The CDR3 region has the DNA TGCGCCAGCAGCCTTAAAGGAGACACTGAAGCTTTCTTT. Its translation is CASSLKGDTEAFF.

The V gene is TRBV6-4, the J gene TRBJ1-5; TRBD1 is a possible D gene (5 bases). The germline CDR1 and CDR2 sequences are MRHNA and SNTAGT. V dropped 6 bases and J dropped 0 bases, with 21 bases sitting between them. The CDR3 spans 18 residues. The DNA for the CDR3 is TGTGCCAGCAGGATGGGATCAGGGTCCACGTCTAGCAATCAGCCCCAGCATTTT. Protein sequence: CASRMGSGSTSSNQPQHF.

CDR3 nucleotide sequence: TGTGCCAGCCGAAAATACAAGCTGACAGGACGTGGTGAAAAACTGTTTTTT. It encodes CASRKYKLTGRGEKLFF. V and J are TRBV28 and TRBJ1-4, with TRBD1 as a possible D gene (6 bases). V shed 8 bases and J shed 7 bases, with 26 bases lying between them. The CDR3 contains 17 residues. The germline CDR1 and CDR2 sequences are MDHEN and SYDVKM.

The V gene is TRBV7-6, the J gene TRBJ1-4; D is possibly TRBD1 (5 bases). The length of the CDR3 is 15 residues. The V gene's germline CDR1 is SGHVS and CDR2 FNYEAQ. V was shortened by 4 bases and J by 5 bases, with 14 bases between the two germline ends. The CDR3 protein is CASSSGTAHNEKLFF. CDR3 DNA sequence: TGTGCCAGCAGCTCCGGGACTGCCCACAATGAAAAACTGTTTTTT.

The chain uses TRBV7-2 and TRBJ2-5; 8 bases are shared with TRBD2. CDR1 and CDR2 (germline): SGHTA, FQGNSA. V was clipped by 1 base and J by 1 base; unmatched bases: 2. This CDR3 is built from 15 residues. As DNA, the CDR3 is TGTGCCAGCAGCTTAGGAGCGGGGGCCCAAGAGACCCAGTACTTC. Its translation is CASSLGAGAQETQYF.

This clone is a singleton in its sample. V and J are TRBV2 and TRBJ2-3, with 12 bases matching TRBD2. J gave up 8 bases and V 10 bases, and 19 bases lay outside the gene matches. The CDR3 runs to 17 residues. Germline V gives CDR1 SNHLY, CDR2 FYNNEI. The CDR3 DNA is TGTGCCACCCGAAGGTCTAGCGGGGGGGCTTGGGTGGGTACGCAGTATTTT. This translates into CATRRSSGGAWVGTQYF.

About this clone: Other DNA sequences within the sample encode an identical CDR3. The chain links TRBV2 to TRBJ1-6; possible D gene TRBD1, 6 bases. Per germline, CDR1 SNHLY and CDR2 FYNNEI. The V end was cut by 4 bases, the J end by 8 bases, with 12 bases between. The CDR3 runs to 14 residues. The chain's CDR3 is CASSVGQKDSPLHF. The CDR3 coding sequence is TGTGCCAGCAGTGTAGGACAGAAGGATTCACCCCTCCACTTT. Full variable domain (remainder filled in from reference TRBV2 and TRBJ1-6): EPEVTQTPSHQVTQMGQEVILRCVPISNHLYFYWYRQILGQKVEFLVSFYNNEISEKSEIFDDQFSVERPDGSNFTLKIRSTKLEDSAMYFCASSVGQKDSPLHFGNGTRLTVT.

This chain links TRBV11-2 with TRBJ2-1; 8 bases line up with TRBD2. The CDR3 covers 15 residues. Germline lookup yields CDR1 SGHAT and CDR2 FQNNGV. The V segment lost 7 bases and the J segment 7 bases; nucleotides outside the gene matches: 12. CDR3 coding DNA: TGTGCCAGCAAGCAGACCCAGCGGGAGAGGAATGAGCAGTTCTTC. Translating gives CASKQTQRERNEQFF.